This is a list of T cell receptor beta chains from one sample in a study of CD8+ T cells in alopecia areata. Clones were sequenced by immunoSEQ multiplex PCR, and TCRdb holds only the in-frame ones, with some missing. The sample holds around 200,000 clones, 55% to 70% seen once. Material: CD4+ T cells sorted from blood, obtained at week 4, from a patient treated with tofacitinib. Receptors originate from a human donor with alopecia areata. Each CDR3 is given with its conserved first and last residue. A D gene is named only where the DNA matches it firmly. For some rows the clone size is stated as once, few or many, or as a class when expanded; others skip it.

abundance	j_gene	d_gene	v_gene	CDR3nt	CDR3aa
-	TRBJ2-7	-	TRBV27	TGTGCCAGCAGTACACTGGGAACCCTCTACGAGCAGTACTTC	CASSTLGTLYEQYF
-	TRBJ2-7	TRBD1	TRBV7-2	TGTGCCAGCAGCGCGTCCAGGGGGCCCTACGAGCAGTACTTC	CASSASRGPYEQYF
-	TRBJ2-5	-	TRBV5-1	TGCGCCAGCAGTGCAACTGGGGGGAGCCAAGAGACCCAGTACTTC	CASSATGGSQETQYF
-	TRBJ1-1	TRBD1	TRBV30	TGTGCCTGGAGTAGACAGGGGACGAACACTGAAGCTTTCTTT	CAWSRQGTNTEAFF
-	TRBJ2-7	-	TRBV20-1	TGCAGTGCTAGAAATACCTACGAGCAGTACTTC	CSARNTYEQYF
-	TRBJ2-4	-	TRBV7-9	TGTGCGACCGAAGCCAAAAACATTCAGTACTTC	CATEAKNIQYF
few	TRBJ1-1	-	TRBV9	TGTGCCAGCAGCTCGCTTCACCTGAACACTGAAGCTTTCTTT	CASSSLHLNTEAFF
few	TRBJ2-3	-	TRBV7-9	TGTGCCAGCAGCTCCTCCCGGGGCACAGATACGCAGTATTTT	CASSSSRGTDTQYF
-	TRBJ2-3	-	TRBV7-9	TGTGCCAGCAGCTTAGACCCAGCAGATACGCAGTATTTT	CASSLDPADTQYF
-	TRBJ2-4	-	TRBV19	TGTGCCAGTAGTATGAGGGGAGACATTCAGTACTTC	CASSMRGDIQYF
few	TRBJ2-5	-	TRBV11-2	TGTGCCAGCAGCTTAACGGGGGAGACCCAGTACTTC	CASSLTGETQYF
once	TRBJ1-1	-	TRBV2	TGTGCCAGCAGTGAAGCGCAAGGAGGCGAGACTGAAGCTTTCTTT	CASSEAQGGETEAFF
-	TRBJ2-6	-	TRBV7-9	TGTGCCCTCCCCGGGGCGCCCCTTGGGGCCAACGTCCTGACTTTC	CALPGAPLGANVLTF
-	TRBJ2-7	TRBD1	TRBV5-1	TGCGCCAGCAGCTTGGATACAGGGGATCGCTACGAGCAGTACTTC	CASSLDTGDRYEQYF
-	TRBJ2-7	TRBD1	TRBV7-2	TGTGCCAGCAGCTGGGACAGGGGCTCTACCTACGAGCAGTACTTC	CASSWDRGSTYEQYF
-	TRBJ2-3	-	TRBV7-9	TGTGCCAGCAGCTTAGAATGGGGCACCACAGATACGCAGTATTTT	CASSLEWGTTDTQYF
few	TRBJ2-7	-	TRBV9	TGTGCCAGCAGCGTAGGTCGGTCCTCCTACGAGCAGTACTTC	CASSVGRSSYEQYF
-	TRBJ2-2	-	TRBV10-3	TGTGCCATCAGTGATGCAGGGAACACCGGGGAGCTGTTTTTT	CAISDAGNTGELFF
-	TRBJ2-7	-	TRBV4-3	TGCGCCAGCAGCCATGACGCACTTACCTACGAGCAGTACTTC	CASSHDALTYEQYF
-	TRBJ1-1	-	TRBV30	TGTGCCTGGAGTCGGGGCCCTGAAGCTTTCTTT	CAWSRGPEAFF
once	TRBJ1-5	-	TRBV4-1	TGCGCCAGCAGCCAAGCAGGGGTCCGGCCCCAGCATTTT	CASSQAGVRPQHF
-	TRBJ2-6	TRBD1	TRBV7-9	TGTGCCAGCAGCTTGACAGGGGGCTGGGGGGCCAACGTCCTGACTTTC	CASSLTGGWGANVLTF
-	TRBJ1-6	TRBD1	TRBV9	TGTGCCAGCAGCGGAGGCAGGACAGGCTCAAATTCACCCCTCCACTTT	CASSGGRTGSNSPLHF
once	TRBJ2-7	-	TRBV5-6	TGTGCCAGCAGTTTGGACAGCGAGCAGTACTTC	CASSLDSEQYF
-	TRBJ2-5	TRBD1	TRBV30	TGTGCCTGGGGTGGGCCCGGGACAGTACAAGAGACCCAGTACTTC	CAWGGPGTVQETQYF
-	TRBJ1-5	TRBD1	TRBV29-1	TGCAGCGTTGTCCTGACAGGGGCGGATAAGCCCCAGCATTTT	CSVVLTGADKPQHF
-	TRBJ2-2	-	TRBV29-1	TGCAGCGTTGATTTTGTGAACACCGGGGAGCTGTTTTTT	CSVDFVNTGELFF
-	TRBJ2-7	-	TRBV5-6	TGTGCCAGCAGCAGGGTGGGGAGCTCCTACGAGCAGTACTTC	CASSRVGSSYEQYF
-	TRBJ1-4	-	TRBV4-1	TGCGCCAGCAGCCACCTGGAGGGATCCCTAGGGGAAAAACTGTTTTTT	CASSHLEGSLGEKLFF
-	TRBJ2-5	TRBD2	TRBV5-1	TGCGCCAGCAGCCCCGGGCGAGCGGGGGGCCCCCAAGAGACCCAGTACTTC	CASSPGRAGGPQETQYF
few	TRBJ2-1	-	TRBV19	TGTGCCAGTAACGGAGGAGCCGATGAACAATCCTACAATGAGCAGTTCTTC	CASNGGADEQSYNEQFF
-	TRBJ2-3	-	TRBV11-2	TGTGCCAGCAGGATCTCAGGTGGAGATACGCAGTATTTT	CASRISGGDTQYF
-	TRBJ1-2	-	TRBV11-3	TGTGCCAGCAGCTTAGTCCCGGCAGCGAACTATGGCTACACCTTC	CASSLVPAANYGYTF
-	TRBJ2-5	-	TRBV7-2	TGTGCCAGCGGGTTAACAGGAGAGACCCAGTACTTC	CASGLTGETQYF
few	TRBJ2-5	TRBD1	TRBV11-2	TGTGCCAGCAGCTTAGTAGGGGGCGGGGAGACCCAGTACTTC	CASSLVGGGETQYF
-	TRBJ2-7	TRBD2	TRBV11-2	TGTGCCAGCAGCCCAGCCCTAGCGGGGGGCCGGACCTCCTACGAGCAGTACTTC	CASSPALAGGRTSYEQYF
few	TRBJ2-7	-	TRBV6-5	TGTGCCAGCAGTTACTCGCACCCACGGTGGTCCTACGAGCAGTACTTC	CASSYSHPRWSYEQYF
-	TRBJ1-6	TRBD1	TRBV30	TGTGCCTGGAGGGGGACAGGGCAATCACCCCTCCACTTT	CAWRGTGQSPLHF
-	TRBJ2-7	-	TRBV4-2	TGTGCCAGCAGCCTTTATGGGACGGGAATCTACGAGCAGTACTTC	CASSLYGTGIYEQYF
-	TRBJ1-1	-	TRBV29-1	TGCAGCGGCCGGGAGGAGACGGCTTTCTTT	CSGREETAFF
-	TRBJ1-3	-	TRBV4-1	TGCGCCAGCAGCCAAGGCGGCGGGAGCTCTGGAAACACCATATATTTT	CASSQGGGSSGNTIYF